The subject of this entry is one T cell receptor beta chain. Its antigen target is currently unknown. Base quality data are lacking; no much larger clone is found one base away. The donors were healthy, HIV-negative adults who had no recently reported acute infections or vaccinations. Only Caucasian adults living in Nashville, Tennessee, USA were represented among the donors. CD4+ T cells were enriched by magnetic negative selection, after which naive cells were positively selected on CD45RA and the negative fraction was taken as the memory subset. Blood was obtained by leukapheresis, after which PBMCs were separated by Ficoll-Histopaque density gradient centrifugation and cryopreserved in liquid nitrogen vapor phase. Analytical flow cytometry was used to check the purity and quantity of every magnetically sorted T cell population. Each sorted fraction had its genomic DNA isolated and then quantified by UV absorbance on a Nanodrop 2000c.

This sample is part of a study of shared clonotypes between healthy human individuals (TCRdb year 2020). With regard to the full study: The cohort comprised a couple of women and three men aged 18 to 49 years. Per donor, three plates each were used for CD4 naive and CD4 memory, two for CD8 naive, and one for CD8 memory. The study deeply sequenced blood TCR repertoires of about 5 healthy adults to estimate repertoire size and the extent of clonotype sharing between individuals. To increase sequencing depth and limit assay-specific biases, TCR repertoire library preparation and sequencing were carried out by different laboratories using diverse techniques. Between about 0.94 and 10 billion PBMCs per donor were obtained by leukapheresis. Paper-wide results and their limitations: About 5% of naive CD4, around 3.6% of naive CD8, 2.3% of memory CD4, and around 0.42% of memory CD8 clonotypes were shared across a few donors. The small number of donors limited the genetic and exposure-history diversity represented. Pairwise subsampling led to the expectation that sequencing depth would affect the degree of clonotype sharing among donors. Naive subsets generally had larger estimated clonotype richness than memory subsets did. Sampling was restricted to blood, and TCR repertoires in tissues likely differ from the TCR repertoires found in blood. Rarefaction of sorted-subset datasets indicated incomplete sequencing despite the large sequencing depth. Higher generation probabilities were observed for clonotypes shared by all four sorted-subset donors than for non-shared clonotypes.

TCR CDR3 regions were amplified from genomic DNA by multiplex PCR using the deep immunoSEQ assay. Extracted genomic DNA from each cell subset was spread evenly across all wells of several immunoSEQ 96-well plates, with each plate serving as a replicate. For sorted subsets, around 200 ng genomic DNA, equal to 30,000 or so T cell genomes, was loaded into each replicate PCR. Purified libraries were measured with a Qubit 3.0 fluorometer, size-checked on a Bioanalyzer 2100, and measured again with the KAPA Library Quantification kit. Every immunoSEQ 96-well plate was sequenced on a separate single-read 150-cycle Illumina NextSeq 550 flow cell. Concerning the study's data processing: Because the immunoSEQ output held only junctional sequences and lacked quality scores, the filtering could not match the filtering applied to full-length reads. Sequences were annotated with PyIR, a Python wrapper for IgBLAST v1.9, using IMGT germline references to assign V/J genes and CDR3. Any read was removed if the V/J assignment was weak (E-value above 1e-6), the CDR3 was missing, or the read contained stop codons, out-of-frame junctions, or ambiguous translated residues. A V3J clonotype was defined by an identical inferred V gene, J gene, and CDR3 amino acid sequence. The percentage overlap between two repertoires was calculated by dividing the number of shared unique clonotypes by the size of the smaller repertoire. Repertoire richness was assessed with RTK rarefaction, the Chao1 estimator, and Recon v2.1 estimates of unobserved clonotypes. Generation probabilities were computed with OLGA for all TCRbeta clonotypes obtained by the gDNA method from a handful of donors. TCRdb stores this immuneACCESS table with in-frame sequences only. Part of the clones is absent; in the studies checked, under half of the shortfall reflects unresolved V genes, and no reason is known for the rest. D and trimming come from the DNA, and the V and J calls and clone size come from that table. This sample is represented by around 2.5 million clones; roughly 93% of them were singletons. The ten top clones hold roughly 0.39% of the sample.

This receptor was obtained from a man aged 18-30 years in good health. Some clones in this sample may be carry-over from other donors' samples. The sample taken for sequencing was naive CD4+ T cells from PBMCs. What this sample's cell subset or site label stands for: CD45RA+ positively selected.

CDR3 region: CASSFGGRGTDTQYF. The nucleotide sequence reads as follows: TGTGCCAGCAGTTTCGGTGGCCGGGGCACAGATACGCAGTATTTT. The rearranged segments are TRBV27 and TRBJ2-3, with the D segment identity uncertain. There are 15 amino acids in the CDR3, from cysteine to phenylalanine inclusive. The sequence is cut down to CDR3 DNA, 45 bases in frame from base 1. Relative to germline, V is 3 bases shorter and J is 1 base shorter, with 11 bases between their ends. CDR1 and CDR2, per the germline V gene (reference sequence), are MNHEY and SMNVEV.